These T cell receptor beta chains were read from a single sample in a study of post-analysis software for immune sequencing data. MiXCR, run by TCRdb on the PCR reads, gives a single entry per CDR3 protein. The data contain around 700,000 distinct CDR3 sequences, around 60% of them seen just once; the ten biggest clones take up approximately 11%. Source material: blood. The receptors shown here come from a girl aged 2 to 9 with multiple sclerosis. The CDR3 runs from the conserved cysteine through the conserved F or W. A D gene is named only where the DNA matches it firmly. The listing skips clone size in some rows; elsewhere it reads once, few, many or a size class.

d_gene,v_gene,j_gene,abundance,CDR3nt,CDR3aa
TRBD1,TRBV15,TRBJ1-2,NA,TGTGCCACCAGCACCCTGGACAGGGAATACACCTTC,CATSTLDREYTF
NA,TRBV29-1,TRBJ1-2,NA,TGCAGCGTAGGACCCGAGAGCTTAAACTATGGCTACACCTTC,CSVGPESLNYGYTF
NA,TRBV2,TRBJ1-4,NA,TGTGCCAGCAGGACCGGGTCCACAACTAATGAAAAACTGTTTTTT,CASRTGSTTNEKLFF
TRBD1,TRBV29-1,TRBJ2-1,few,TGCAGCGTCATAACAGGGGGCTACAATGAGCAGTTCTTC,CSVITGGYNEQFF
TRBD1,TRBV11-2,TRBJ2-3,NA,TGTGCCAGCAGCCAGGGGACAGTTAGCACAGATACGCAGTATTTT,CASSQGTVSTDTQYF
TRBD2,TRBV9,TRBJ2-7,NA,TGTGCCAGCAGCGAGGGACTAGCGGGAGGTAGCTACGAGCAGTACTTC,CASSEGLAGGSYEQYF
TRBD1,TRBV20-1,TRBJ2-1,NA,TGCAGTGCTACTACAGGGGGATCAGGGAATGAGCAGTTCTTC,CSATTGGSGNEQFF
NA,TRBV5-5,TRBJ2-7,NA,TGTGCCAGCAGCTTCATTAGGGGCGAGCAGTACTTC,CASSFIRGEQYF
NA,TRBV6-5,TRBJ2-2,once,TGTGCCAGCAGTTACGTTTACGGGGAGCTGTTTTTT,CASSYVYGELFF
NA,TRBV12-3/TRBV12-4,TRBJ2-1,few,TGTGCCAGCAGTTTAACAGGGAGGGGTGAGCAGTTCTTC,CASSLTGRGEQFF
TRBD2,TRBV12-3/TRBV12-4,TRBJ2-3,NA,TGTGCCAGCAGTTTAGCGCCCAGCGGGAACACAGATACGCAGTATTTT,CASSLAPSGNTDTQYF
NA,TRBV24-1,TRBJ2-1,NA,TGTGCCACCAGTGACGGGCCACTTAATGAGCAGTTCTTC,CATSDGPLNEQFF
NA,TRBV5-5,TRBJ1-5,NA,TGTGCCAGCAGCTTGGTACCAGAGAATCAGCCCCAGCATTTT,CASSLVPENQPQHF
TRBD1,TRBV6-1,TRBJ1-2,NA,TGTGCCAGCAGTGACAGGGGGTCCGGCTATGGCTACACCTTC,CASSDRGSGYGYTF
NA,TRBV4-2,TRBJ2-2,NA,TGTGCCAGCAGCCAAGATCGAATCCCCGGGGAGCTGTTTTTT,CASSQDRIPGELFF
TRBD1,TRBV9,TRBJ2-5,NA,TGTGCCAGCAGCGGAGGGGGACAGGGGGGAGAGACCCAGTACTTC,CASSGGGQGGETQYF
TRBD1,TRBV5-6,TRBJ2-7,NA,TGTGCCAGCGGCCGGGACAGGGGCTACGAGCAGTACTTC,CASGRDRGYEQYF
TRBD2,TRBV2,TRBJ2-1,few,TGTGCCAGCAGCCTCGGACTAGCGGGAAACTACAATGAGCAGTTCTTC,CASSLGLAGNYNEQFF
NA,TRBV7-6,TRBJ2-7,few,TGTGCCAGCAGCTTAGCGGGAGGCTTCTCCTACGAGCAGTACTTC,CASSLAGGFSYEQYF